The source of this T cell receptor (beta chain) is a study of post-analysis software for immune sequencing data. Study details: The patients showed relapsing-remitting, secondary progressive and progressive-relapsing multiple sclerosis courses.

Unique molecular identifiers had been added to the TCR beta cDNA libraries. TCRdb used MiXCR to reprocess the PCR reads, holding one entry per CDR3 protein. Counted here are about 460,000 distinct CDR3 sequences, 40% to 55% occurring once; the ten biggest clones make up roughly an eighth. The CDR3 runs 13 residues. Germline V gene lookup returns CDR1 SGHRS and CDR2 YFSETQ. Study-level results: Compared with controls, patients had more of roughly five TRBV segments, including TRBV5-6, TRBV5-1 and TRBV20-1.

This clonotype showed up many times. No antigen is known for it. One end of the junction fails to match germline, which may point to a read error. Source material: blood. The chain uses TRBV5-1 and TRBJ2-3; D gene ambiguous. The receptor comes from a girl aged 5 to 17 with multiple sclerosis. The CDR3 region is CASSLSSTDTQYF. CDR3 sequence (DNA): TGTGCCAGCAGCTTATCAAGCACAGATACGCAGTATTTT.